This entry lists 30 T cell receptor beta chains sequenced from one sample in a study of read filtering for tumor transcriptome and immune sequencing. The library was built from around 400 ng RNA with molecular barcoded adaptors for alpha/delta and beta/gamma chains. TCRdb re-called the reads through MiXCR, storing one row per CDR3 protein. The table lists around 58,000 distinct CDR3 sequences, about 15% of them singletons. The specimen was a population of CD138-negative cells sorted from bone marrow. The source is a donor at least 40 years old with multiple myeloma.

This clonotype was recorded many times. The J gene is TRBJ1-1, the V gene TRBV5-1; D call uncertain. CDR1 is SGHRS, CDR2 YFSETQ, per germline. The V end lost 0 bases, the J end lost 7 bases, and 10 bases lay between the germline ends. This CDR3 has 13 residues. CDR3 in amino acids: CASSLDPNLEAFF. Written as DNA, the CDR3 is TGCGCCAGCAGCTTGGACCCGAACCTTGAAGCTTTCTTT. Supplemented by reference TRBV5-1 and TRBJ1-1, the full variable domain reads KAGVTQTPRYLIKTRGQQVTLSCSPISGHRSVSWYQQTPGQGLQFLFEYFSETQRNKGNFPGRFSGRQFSNSRSEMNVSTLELGDSALYLCASSLDPNLEAFFGQGTRLTVV.

This chain links TRBV5-4 with TRBJ1-5; D remains unclear. Trimming left V 5 bases short and J 4 bases short, with 7 bases between. The CDR3 loop spans 12 amino acids. Germline V lookup: CDR1 SGHNT, CDR2 YYREEE (reference sequence). This CDR3 is CASSSENQPQHF. Written as DNA, the CDR3 is TGTGCCAGCAGTTCGGAGAATCAGCCCCAGCATTTT.

Comment on this clonotype: Possible read error: a much larger clone is one base away. This sequence joins TRBV30 and TRBJ2-1, with D possibly being TRBD1 (6 bases). The CDR3 totals 11 residues. Per germline, CDR1 GTSNPN and CDR2 SVGIG (reference sequence). CDR3 sequence: CARSDRNEQFF. The CDR3 DNA reads TGTGCCAGGAGTGACAGGAATGAGCAGTTCTTC.

This clonotype was detected many times. This rearrangement joins TRBV20-1 to TRBJ2-7, with no clear D. CDR3 length: 13 residues. Germline V gene lookup returns CDR1 DFQATT and CDR2 SNEGSKA (reference sequence). V lost 6 bases to trimming and J lost 3 bases, with 15 bases between them. The CDR3 reads CSAKSGLNYEQYF. DNA of the CDR3: TGCAGTGCCAAGAGTGGCCTGAACTACGAGCAGTACTTC.

This clonotype was seen a few times. Mismatch with germline at one junction end may stem from a read error. The chain links TRBV29-1 to TRBJ2-1; D may be TRBD2 (5 bases). The CDR3 is 11 amino acids. CDR1 SQVTM and CDR2 ANQGSEA come from the germline V gene. The CDR3 loop is CTGESNNVQFF. The CDR3, as DNA: TGCACCGGGGAATCCAACAATGTGCAGTTCTTC.

About this clonotype itself: This may be a read error: a much more frequent sequence differs by one nucleotide. The V gene is TRBV7-9, the J gene TRBJ2-1; D gene ambiguous. V was shortened by 5 bases and J by 4 bases, with 18 bases between the two germline ends. The CDR3 extends over 16 amino acids. CDR1 is SEHNR and CDR2 is FQNEAQ in the germline V gene (reference sequence). In DNA form, the CDR3 reads TGTGCCAGCAGCACGGAACGGACCGAGTTTTACAATGAGCAGTTCTTC. Translated: CASSTERTEFYNEQFF.

This clonotype has ten or more counts. The chain employs TRBV7-2 and TRBJ2-3; the match to TRBD2 covers 7 bases. The CDR3 has 14 amino acids. Germline V gene data show CDR1 as SGHTA and CDR2 as FQGNSA. The V and J ends lost 1 base and 2 bases, in that order; junction bases with no gene match: 0. The CDR3 loop is CASSLGDYTDTQYF. The CDR3 nucleotides are TGTGCCAGCAGCTTAGGGGACTACACAGATACGCAGTATTTT.

This clonotype was recorded many times. The CDR3 DNA reads as TGTGCCAGCAGTCCCATCAATAATAACAGGGGCGAGCAGTACTTC. This translates into CASSPINNNRGEQYF. The V gene is TRBV28, the J gene TRBJ2-7; 7 nucleotides agree with TRBD1. The CDR3 totals 15 residues. The V gene's germline CDR1 is MDHEN and CDR2 SYDVKM. J gave up 6 bases and V 5 bases, and 13 bases lay outside the gene matches.

V gene TRBV11-2 combines with J gene TRBJ2-1; weak D call: TRBD2 (5 bases). CDR1 is SGHAT and CDR2 is FQNNGV in the germline V gene. V was trimmed by 4 bases and J by 4 bases, leaving 14 bases between them. The CDR3 spans 15 residues. CDR3: CASSSFEGVYNEQFF. CDR3 coding DNA: TGTGCCAGCAGCTCCTTTGAGGGAGTGTACAATGAGCAGTTCTTC.

This clonotype was seen only a few times. The V and J genes are TRBV28 and TRBJ2-5; D unclear. Deletions cut 6 bases from V and 3 bases from J, with 14 bases between. CDR3 length: 14 amino acids. CDR1 and CDR2 from the germline V gene are MDHEN and SYDVKM. DNA for the CDR3: TGTGCCAGCAGCCTGGGAACCCACGAAGAGACCCAGTACTTC. This encodes CASSLGTHEETQYF.

CDR3 sequence: CASSGEGQVGEELFF. The CDR3 DNA reads TGCGCCAGCAGCGGGGAAGGTCAGGTCGGCGAAGAACTGTTTTTT. The V and J genes are TRBV5-1 and TRBJ1-4; D unresolved. The CDR3 consists of 15 residues. Trimming pared 4 bases from V and 12 bases from J, leaving 22 bases between. Germline V lookup: CDR1 SGHRS, CDR2 YFSETQ.

This clonotype was counted a few times. The chain recombines TRBV6-5 with TRBJ2-3, with D perhaps TRBD2 (5 bases). CDR1 is MNHEY and CDR2 is SVGAGI in the germline V gene. This CDR3 has 17 residues. The V gene lost 5 bases and the J gene lost 0 bases, with 18 bases spanning the gap. The CDR3 region is CASSRGAGGTSTDTQYF. The CDR3 DNA follows: TGTGCCAGCAGTCGCGGTGCAGGAGGCACTAGCACAGATACGCAGTATTTT.

This clonotype showed up just a few times. The CDR3 is CSALRGGYEQYF. The DNA of the CDR3 is TGCAGTGCTCTCCGCGGGGGGTACGAGCAGTACTTC. The chain combines TRBV20-1 with TRBJ2-7; 8 positions match TRBD2. The CDR3 sequence is 12 residues long. With 5 bases clipped from V and 4 bases from J, the junction kept 4 bases outside the gene matches. Germline V lookup: CDR1 DFQATT, CDR2 SNEGSKA (reference sequence).

About this clonotype: An end of the junction differs from the germline gene, which may be a read error. The chain has TRBV5-1 and TRBJ1-1; no clear D. The CDR3 spans 14 residues. The germline V gene encodes CDR1 SGHRS and CDR2 YFSETQ. CDR3 loop: CASSQQPVNTEAFF. DNA of the CDR3: TGCGCCAGCAGCCAGCAGCCGGTGAACACTGAAGCTTTCTTC.

On this clonotype itself: A read error likely explains this, since a far larger clone differs by one base. The chain carries TRBV5-1 and TRBJ1-6, with D uncertain. The tail of the sequence fits TRBJ1-1 better, so the J call may be wrong. The germline V gene has CDR1 SGHRS and CDR2 YFSETQ. This CDR3 is 12 amino acids long. The CDR3: CASSLENTGAFF. In DNA form, the CDR3 reads TGCGCCAGCAGCTTGGAGAACACTGGAGCTTTCTTT.

This clonotype was picked up many times. The V and J genes are TRBV29-1 and TRBJ1-2; D is undetermined. CDR3 length: 12 amino acids. Germline V CDR1 and CDR2: SQVTM, ANQGSEA. V was shortened by 3 bases and J by 5 bases, with 10 bases between the two germline ends. The CDR3 nucleotides are TGCAGCGTTGAGCTCATTTCTTATGGCTACACCTTC. Residues: CSVELISYGYTF. Variable domain in full (rest from reference TRBV29-1 and TRBJ1-2): SAVISQKPSRDICQRGTSLTIQCQVDSQVTMMFWYRQQPGQSLTLIATANQGSEATYESGFVIDKFPISRPNLTFSTLTVSNMSPEDSSIYLCSVELISYGYTFGSGTRLTVV.

The sample holds many counts of this clonotype. J is TRBJ2-7 and V is TRBV28, with D possibly matching TRBD1 (6 bases). The CDR3 runs 15 residues. The germline V and J ends were trimmed by 1 base and 7 bases, with 17 bases remaining between them. Germline lookup yields CDR1 MDHEN and CDR2 SYDVKM. The CDR3 sequence is CASSLSADRSLEQYF. The CDR3 DNA reads as TGTGCCAGCAGTTTATCCGCCGACAGGTCCCTTGAGCAGTACTTC.

As regards this clonotype: Being one base from a much bigger clone, this may be a read error. The rearrangement joins TRBV29-1 to TRBJ2-3; TRBD2 matches 12 bases. CDR1 and CDR2 (germline): SQVTM, ANQGSEA. The CDR3 consists of 13 residues. V shed 4 bases, J shed 14 bases, and the junction held 10 bases outside the gene matches. The CDR3 nucleotides read TGCAGCGTTGGAGAGACTAGCGGGAGTAGGCGGTATTTT. Amino acid sequence: CSVGETSGSRRYF.

Note on this clonotype: Because the CDR3 is missing its conserved closing phenylalanine or tryptophan, this is likely a read error. The DNA is omitted, as the CDR3 cannot be located on it reliably, and the CDR3 follows TCRdb's listing. This chain joins TRBV28 and TRBJ2-1; the tabulated D call, TRBD2, remains unverified against the DNA. The CDR3 region is 18 residues in length, termini included. Per germline, CDR1 MDHEN and CDR2 SYDVKM. Here the CDR3 reads CASSLSFSSGRAGDEQIY.

This clonotype was recorded many times. This chain joins TRBV29-1 and TRBJ2-7; D may be TRBD1 (6 bases). This CDR3 has 12 amino acids. The V end was cut by 4 bases, the J end by 5 bases, with 12 bases between. Germline V gene sequence: CDR1 SQVTM, CDR2 ANQGSEA. The CDR3 nucleotides read TGCAGCGTTGGGTCAGGGGTCCACGAGCAGTACTTC. Its protein product is CSVGSGVHEQYF.

V usage is TRBV24-1 and J usage is TRBJ2-1; 10 nucleotides align to TRBD1. CDR3 length equals 16 residues. The germline V gene has CDR1 KGHDR and CDR2 SFDVKD. After removal of 4 bases from V and 10 bases from J, the junction contained 12 bases not matched to a gene. The CDR3 here is CATSESGTGVVNEQFF. The CDR3 nucleotides are TGTGCCACCAGTGAGTCCGGGACAGGGGTCGTAAACGAGCAGTTCTTC.

The CDR3 protein is CASSYDTGGRGANTEAFF. CDR3 nucleotide sequence: TGTGCCAGCAGTTACGACACAGGGGGCAGGGGAGCCAACACTGAAGCTTTCTTT. The J gene is TRBJ1-1, the V gene TRBV6-6; the match to TRBD1 covers 9 bases. The CDR3 consists of 18 residues. The V gene end was trimmed by 2 bases and the J gene end by 2 bases; junction bases not matched to a gene: 12. The germline CDR1 and CDR2 sequences are MNHNY and SVGAGI (reference sequence).

Many counts were recorded for this clonotype. The J gene is TRBJ2-1, the V gene TRBV11-2, with D perhaps TRBD1 (5 bases). This CDR3 comprises 14 residues. V was shortened by 3 bases and J by 8 bases, with 14 bases between the two germline ends. The germline V gene encodes CDR1 SGHAT and CDR2 FQNNGV. The CDR3 loop is CASSFLPRGDEQFF. In DNA, the CDR3 is TGTGCCAGCAGCTTCCTCCCTAGGGGTGATGAGCAGTTCTTC.

V gene TRBV2 combines with J gene TRBJ2-5; 13 positions agree with TRBD2. From germline, CDR1 is SNHLY and CDR2 FYNNEI. The CDR3 covers 15 residues. With V trimmed by 8 bases and J by 5 bases, 8 bases remained unmatched. CDR3: CASLEELAGGETQYF. CDR3 DNA: TGTGCCAGCCTCGAGGAACTAGCGGGAGGGGAGACCCAGTACTTC.

Many counts were recorded for this clonotype. V is TRBV20-1 and J is TRBJ2-5; D is unclear. CDR1 is DFQATT and CDR2 is SNEGSKA in the germline V gene (reference sequence). The CDR3 runs to 13 residues. Deletions cut 2 bases from V and 5 bases from J, with 12 bases between. CDR3 sequence (DNA): TGCAGTGCTAGAATTCTAGGAACGGAGACCCAGTACTTC. Its translation is CSARILGTETQYF.

The table lists this clonotype with many counts. The V gene is TRBV20-1, the J gene TRBJ2-7, with 7 bases aligning to TRBD1. Per germline, CDR1 DFQATT and CDR2 SNEGSKA (reference sequence). V gave up 1 base and J gave up 5 bases; unmatched junction bases: 5. The CDR3 runs 13 residues. The CDR3 nucleotides are TGCAGTGCTAGAGCACAGGGGTTAAACGAGCAGTACTTC. Translation gives CSARAQGLNEQYF.

This clonotype was found many times. This sequence joins TRBV20-1 and TRBJ2-7; D gene unclear. Trimming pared 5 bases from V and 3 bases from J, leaving 20 bases between. Germline assignment: CDR1 DFQATT and CDR2 SNEGSKA (reference sequence). CDR3 length: 15 amino acids. The CDR3 here is CSAPSSGAVNYEQYF. The CDR3 DNA reads as TGCAGTGCTCCCTCATCAGGAGCAGTTAACTACGAGCAGTACTTC.

Points on this clonotype: Being one base from a much bigger clone, this may be a read error. The chain couples TRBV6-1 to TRBJ2-2; 9 nucleotides agree with TRBD1. The germline gives CDR1 MNHNS, CDR2 SASEGT. There are 15 residues in the CDR3. V was clipped by 8 bases and J by 4 bases; unmatched bases: 8. In DNA, the CDR3 is TGTGCCAGCCCAAGGACAGGGGAGATCACCGGGGAGCTGTTTTTT. It codes for CASPRTGEITGELFF.

The CDR3 protein is CASRLRDRGPSGANVLTF. The DNA for the CDR3 is TGTGCCAGCAGGCTGCGGGACAGGGGGCCGTCTGGGGCCAACGTCCTGACTTTC. V and J are TRBV27 and TRBJ2-6, with 12 bases fitting TRBD1. CDR1 and CDR2 from the germline V gene are MNHEY and SMNVEV (reference sequence). This CDR3 contains 18 residues. The J segment lost 1 base and the V segment lost 6 bases, leaving 7 bases of the junction unmatched. Full variable domain (remainder filled in from reference TRBV27 and TRBJ2-6): EAQVTQNPRYLITVTGKKLTVTCSQNMNHEYMSWYRQDPGLGLRQIYYSMNVEVTDKGDVPEGYKVSRKEKRNFPLILESPSPNQTSLYFCASRLRDRGPSGANVLTFGAGSRLTVL.

By share of the sample, this clonotype is medium-sized. This chain joins TRBV4-3 and TRBJ2-1; D ambiguous. Germline CDR1 is LGHNA and CDR2 is YSLEER. With 0 bases removed from V and 0 bases from J, the gap between germline ends came to 9 bases. The CDR3 is made up of 16 amino acids. CDR3 DNA: TGCGCCAGCAGCCAAGATAGTCAGGCCTCCTACAATGAGCAGTTCTTC. It yields the protein CASSQDSQASYNEQFF.